Listed below are T cell receptor beta chains from one sample, sequenced in a study of cytomegalovirus exposure and HLA in healthy donors. The repertoire was sequenced with immunoSEQ multiplex PCR; TCRdb's copy has only in-frame clones and lacks some. The sample has 120,000 or so clones, roughly 76% seen once; the top ten hold about 3.3%. Sequencing used PBMCs. These receptor sequences come from a woman in her forties or fifties in good health and CMV-seronegative. The CDR3 runs from the conserved cysteine through the conserved F or W. Each record gives: J gene, D gene, V gene, clone size, CDR3 protein, CDR3 DNA. A D gene is named only where the DNA matches it firmly. Expanded clones are given a class, and other clones once, few, many or no size at all.

>TRBJ2-3|TRBD1|TRBV2|NA
CASSVLTGGADTQYF
TGTGCCAGCAGTGTACTGACAGGGGGGGCGGATACGCAGTATTTT
>TRBJ1-1|NA|TRBV13|NA
CASSPRQDTEAFF
TGTGCCAGCAGCCCCCGTCAGGACACTGAAGCTTTCTTT
>TRBJ2-3|TRBD2|TRBV9|NA
CASSVETSGSIYTQYF
TGTGCCAGCAGCGTAGAGACTAGCGGGAGTATCTATACGCAGTATTTT
>TRBJ1-3|NA|TRBV28|NA
CASSFGGGPSGNTIYF
TGTGCCAGCAGTTTTGGGGGCGGCCCCTCTGGAAACACCATATATTTT
>TRBJ2-1|TRBD1|TRBV18|few
CASSLTTGDLYNEQFF
TGTGCCAGCTCACTCACGACAGGGGATCTTTACAATGAGCAGTTCTTC
>TRBJ1-1|NA|TRBV28|NA
CASSITGQVGSNTEAFF
TGTGCCAGCAGCATTACGGGACAAGTGGGATCGAACACTGAAGCTTTCTTT
>TRBJ2-3|TRBD2|TRBV30|NA
CAWREEVAGLGDTQYF
TGTGCCTGGAGGGAGGAGGTAGCGGGACTGGGAGATACGCAGTATTTT
>TRBJ2-3|NA|TRBV7-9|NA
CSSSPEAVTDTQYF
TGTTCCAGCAGCCCCGAAGCGGTCACAGATACGCAGTATTTT
>TRBJ2-7|TRBD1|TRBV19|NA
CASSRTGDYEQYF
TGTGCCAGTAGTAGGACAGGGGACTACGAGCAGTACTTC
>TRBJ2-1|TRBD2|TRBV27|NA
CASTGGGPYNEQFF
TGTGCCAGCACCGGGGGAGGGCCCTACAATGAGCAGTTCTTC
>TRBJ1-1|NA|TRBV15|NA
CATSRSTQGTPEAFF
TGTGCCACCAGCAGATCAACACAGGGAACCCCTGAAGCTTTCTTT
>TRBJ2-2|TRBD2|TRBV27|NA
CASSLGASGRANIPNELFF
TGTGCCAGCAGTTTAGGAGCTAGCGGGAGGGCCAATATACCCAATGAGCTGTTTTTT
>TRBJ1-5|TRBD1|TRBV6-1|NA
CASSEPGGHQPQHF
TGTGCCAGCAGTGAACCAGGGGGTCATCAGCCCCAGCATTTT
>TRBJ1-1|NA|TRBV20-1|once
CSIQGLGAFF
TGCAGTATCCAGGGACTCGGAGCTTTCTTT
>TRBJ1-6|NA|TRBV2|NA
CASSDSNSPLHF
TGTGCCAGCAGTGACAGTAATTCACCCCTCCACTTT
>TRBJ2-1|TRBD2|TRBV5-1|NA
CASSLEGLAGLEQFF
TGCGCCAGCAGCTTGGAGGGACTAGCGGGACTTGAGCAGTTCTTC
>TRBJ2-1|TRBD1|TRBV5-6|NA
CASSLGTGVQLF
TGTGCCAGCAGCTTAGGGACAGGGGTTCAGCTCTTC
>TRBJ1-2|TRBD1|TRBV14|NA
CASSLVAGTGVRGYTF
TGTGCCAGCAGCCTAGTGGCGGGGACAGGGGTTCGCGGCTACACCTTC
>TRBJ2-3|NA|TRBV28|NA
CASSVAADPPDTQYF
TGTGCCAGCAGTGTGGCGGCCGACCCCCCAGATACGCAGTATTTT
>TRBJ2-7|NA|TRBV6-6|NA
CASTSGRQTYEQYF
TGTGCCAGCACCTCTGGGAGGCAGACCTACGAGCAGTACTTC
>TRBJ2-7|TRBD1|TRBV19|once
CASSISGTGFYEQYF
TGTGCCAGTAGTATCTCCGGGACAGGGTTTTACGAGCAGTACTTC
>TRBJ2-7|NA|TRBV13|NA
CASSMGRDYEQYF
TGTGCCAGCAGCATGGGCCGGGACTACGAGCAGTACTTC
>TRBJ2-1|NA|TRBV27|NA
CASSLRQDSLGEQFF
TGTGCCAGCAGTCTCAGACAGGATTCGTTAGGTGAGCAGTTCTTC
>TRBJ1-5|TRBD1|TRBV2|NA
CASAEQGNQPQHF
TGTGCCAGCGCAGAACAGGGGAATCAGCCCCAGCATTTT
>TRBJ2-3|NA|TRBV6-6|NA
CASSAGGLGDTQYF
TGTGCCAGCTCGGCCGGGGGACTGGGGGATACGCAGTATTTT
>TRBJ2-7|TRBD2|TRBV7-2|NA
CASSQRGGRYNEQYF
TGTGCCAGCAGCCAACGGGGCGGGAGGTACAACGAGCAGTACTTC
>TRBJ1-1|NA|TRBV18|NA
CASSPNGEVVAEAFF
TGTGCCAGCTCACCAAACGGGGAGGTGGTAGCTGAAGCTTTCTTT
>TRBJ2-7|TRBD1|TRBV2|NA
CASSEGAEGASYEQYF
TGTGCCAGCAGTGAAGGGGCCGAGGGGGCATCCTACGAGCAGTACTTC
>TRBJ2-5|TRBD1|TRBV28|few
CASSLGQGGKTQYF
TGTGCCAGCAGTCTTGGACAGGGGGGTAAGACCCAGTACTTC
>TRBJ2-7|NA|TRBV11-2|NA
CASSLGQGRFEQYF
TGTGCCAGCAGCTTAGGGCAGGGGCGCTTCGAGCAGTACTTC
>TRBJ2-7|TRBD1|TRBV4-1|few
CASSQSPGQVLYEQYF
TGCGCCAGCAGCCAAAGCCCGGGACAGGTGTTATACGAGCAGTACTTC
>TRBJ2-3|NA|TRBV28|NA
CASSLASAYTDTQYF
TGTGCCAGCAGTTTGGCTAGCGCGTACACAGATACGCAGTATTTT
>TRBJ1-2|NA|TRBV29-1|NA
CSVQGTHGYTF
TGCAGCGTTCAGGGGACGCACGGCTACACCTTC
>TRBJ2-7|TRBD1|TRBV6-5|few
CASSYGAGGFDEQYF
TGTGCCAGCAGTTACGGGGCAGGGGGCTTCGACGAGCAGTACTTC
>TRBJ2-6|NA|TRBV28|NA
CASSLWAGGANVLTF
TGTGCCAGCAGTTTATGGGCGGGTGGGGCCAACGTCCTGACTTTC
>TRBJ1-1|TRBD1|TRBV6-5|NA
CASSFRDSTEAFF
TGTGCCAGCAGTTTCCGGGACAGCACTGAAGCTTTCTTT
>TRBJ2-3|TRBD2|TRBV27|NA
CASRAGGSTDTQYF
TGTGCCAGCCGAGCGGGAGGAAGCACAGATACGCAGTATTTT
>TRBJ2-7|TRBD1|TRBV27|once
CASSWDRNSYEQYF
TGTGCCAGCAGTTGGGACAGGAACTCCTACGAGCAGTACTTC
>TRBJ1-3|NA|TRBV7-2|once
CASSLQGLAGNTIYF
TGTGCCAGCAGCTTACAGGGTCTCGCAGGAAACACCATATATTTT
>TRBJ2-7|TRBD2|TRBV29-1|NA
CSGRGVSYEQYF
TGCAGCGGGCGGGGGGTTTCCTACGAGCAGTACTTC
>TRBJ2-2|TRBD1|TRBV5-1|NA
CASSLAGTGSGTGELFF
TGCGCCAGCAGCTTGGCCGGGACAGGTTCGGGCACCGGGGAGCTGTTTTTT
>TRBJ2-7|TRBD1|TRBV5-4|NA
CASSLDTGAAYEQYF
TGTGCCAGCAGCTTGGATACAGGGGCGGCCTACGAGCAGTACTTC
>TRBJ1-2|TRBD1|TRBV28|few
CASRGDRLYGYTF
TGTGCCAGCAGAGGGGACAGACTCTATGGCTACACCTTC
>TRBJ2-7|NA|TRBV7-2|NA
CASSFEGGINEQYF
TGTGCCAGCAGCTTCGAGGGAGGTATAAACGAGCAGTACTTC
>TRBJ2-3|TRBD2|TRBV4-2|NA
CASSQQTLAGVQDTQYF
TGTGCCAGCAGCCAACAGACACTAGCGGGAGTCCAAGATACGCAGTATTTT
>TRBJ2-1|NA|TRBV27|few
CASSSWEGGNNEQFF
TGTGCCAGCAGTTCCTGGGAGGGGGGAAACAATGAGCAGTTCTTC
>TRBJ2-7|TRBD2|TRBV28|NA
CASSLATSRVDEQYF
TGTGCCAGCAGTCTAGCGACTAGCCGGGTTGACGAGCAGTACTTC
>TRBJ1-1|TRBD1|TRBV9|NA
CASSEGTGSYTEAFF
TGTGCCAGCAGCGAGGGGACAGGGTCTTACACTGAAGCTTTCTTT
>TRBJ2-7|TRBD2|TRBV5-4|NA
CASSIGLAGGYEQYF
TGTGCCAGCAGCATCGGACTAGCGGGAGGCTACGAGCAGTACTTC
>TRBJ2-1|NA|TRBV29-1|NA
CSARGDGGSYNEQFF
TGCAGCGCCCGGGGAGACGGAGGATCCTACAATGAGCAGTTCTTC
>TRBJ2-7|TRBD1|TRBV25-1|NA
CASSLQGAGEYEQYF
TGTGCCAGCAGCCTACAGGGGGCGGGCGAATACGAGCAGTACTTC